This is a list of T cell receptor beta chains from one sample in a study of Ad26.COV2.S vaccination and SARS-CoV-2 variants. The protocol was immunoSEQ multiplex PCR, while the TCRdb copy is restricted to in-frame clones and leaves out a portion. Among some 340,000 clones, around four fifths were seen once, and the ten largest hold approximately 2.2%. The sequenced sample was peripheral blood, obtained in a trial of Ad26.COV2.S vaccine versus placebo. The receptor source for this set is a person aged 18-60 years who received the Ad26.COV2.S COVID-19 vaccine or a placebo. The CDR3 runs from the conserved cysteine through the conserved F or W. Each record gives: J gene, clone size, V gene, D gene, CDR3 DNA, CDR3 protein. The D gene is left open where the match is weak. The size field is filled for only some rows; it gives once, few, many or a size class.

j_call: TRBJ2-2
clone_size: -
v_call: TRBV27
d_call: -
cdr3_nt: TGTGCCAGCAGTTCTCCGGGGCCCACCGGGGAGCTGTTTTTT
cdr3_aa: CASSSPGPTGELFF

j_call: TRBJ2-3
clone_size: -
v_call: TRBV11-3
d_call: -
cdr3_nt: TGTGCCAGCAGCTTAGGTCGCAGTCAGAGCACAGATACGCAGTATTTT
cdr3_aa: CASSLGRSQSTDTQYF

j_call: TRBJ2-7
clone_size: once
v_call: TRBV5-5
d_call: -
cdr3_nt: TGTGCCAGCAGCTCTACTCCAGGGGGGAACTCCTACGAGCAGTACTTC
cdr3_aa: CASSSTPGGNSYEQYF

j_call: TRBJ1-1
clone_size: -
v_call: TRBV5-1
d_call: TRBD1
cdr3_nt: TGCGCCAGCAGCACTGGGACGACAGGGTTCACTGAAGCTTTCTTT
cdr3_aa: CASSTGTTGFTEAFF

j_call: TRBJ1-6
clone_size: few
v_call: TRBV4-2
d_call: -
cdr3_nt: TGTGCCAGCAGCCAAGAAGCAGGAGACTCCTATAATTCACCCCTCCACTTT
cdr3_aa: CASSQEAGDSYNSPLHF

j_call: TRBJ2-1
clone_size: -
v_call: TRBV6-6
d_call: -
cdr3_nt: TGTGCCAGCAGTTACTCCCGGACAGTAGATCATGAGCAGTTCTTC
cdr3_aa: CASSYSRTVDHEQFF

j_call: TRBJ2-5
clone_size: -
v_call: TRBV11-3
d_call: TRBD1
cdr3_nt: TGTGCCAGCACCCCGATACAGGGGGGTCAAGAGACCCAGTACTTC
cdr3_aa: CASTPIQGGQETQYF

j_call: TRBJ2-7
clone_size: -
v_call: TRBV7-8
d_call: -
cdr3_nt: TGTGCCAGCAGCTTGGGGGACGGGAAATACGAGCAGTACTTC
cdr3_aa: CASSLGDGKYEQYF

j_call: TRBJ1-5
clone_size: once
v_call: TRBV10-3
d_call: -
cdr3_nt: TGTGCCATCAGTCCAACAATTGACAGTAATAGCAATCAGCCCCAGCATTTT
cdr3_aa: CAISPTIDSNSNQPQHF

j_call: TRBJ1-3
clone_size: -
v_call: TRBV9
d_call: -
cdr3_nt: TGTGCCAGCAGCCCCGGGCACCTTGTCTCTGGAAACACCATATATTTT
cdr3_aa: CASSPGHLVSGNTIYF

j_call: TRBJ1-2
clone_size: -
v_call: TRBV2
d_call: -
cdr3_nt: TGTGCCAGCCAGAGAGACGACTATGGCTACACCTTC
cdr3_aa: CASQRDDYGYTF

j_call: TRBJ2-5
clone_size: -
v_call: TRBV28
d_call: -
cdr3_nt: TGTGCCAGCATTCGGCGGGGCTTCCAAGAGACCCAGTACTTC
cdr3_aa: CASIRRGFQETQYF

j_call: TRBJ1-5
clone_size: -
v_call: TRBV6-6
d_call: TRBD1
cdr3_nt: TGTGCCAGCAGTTACTCCTCGGGACAGGGTGATCAATTCCGGCATTTT
cdr3_aa: CASSYSSGQGDQFRHF

j_call: TRBJ2-7
clone_size: -
v_call: TRBV5-6
d_call: TRBD1
cdr3_nt: TGTGCCAGCAGCCCGAATTCGGGACAGGGTTTCTACGAGCAGTACTTC
cdr3_aa: CASSPNSGQGFYEQYF

j_call: TRBJ2-1
clone_size: -
v_call: TRBV5-1
d_call: TRBD2
cdr3_nt: TGCGCCAGCAGCTTATTAGCGGGGACCGACAATGAGCAGTTCTTC
cdr3_aa: CASSLLAGTDNEQFF

j_call: TRBJ2-7
clone_size: -
v_call: TRBV6-5
d_call: TRBD2
cdr3_nt: TGTGCCAGCCGGACTAGCGGGGTGGACGAGCAGTACTTC
cdr3_aa: CASRTSGVDEQYF

j_call: TRBJ1-1
clone_size: -
v_call: TRBV4-1
d_call: -
cdr3_nt: TGCGCCAGCAGCCATAGGGCCTCAGGGGCAAGCACTGAAGCTTTCTTT
cdr3_aa: CASSHRASGASTEAFF

j_call: TRBJ2-7
clone_size: -
v_call: TRBV11-3
d_call: -
cdr3_nt: TGTGCCAGCAGCCGGGAGTTTGGGGCCTACGAGCAGTACTTC
cdr3_aa: CASSREFGAYEQYF

j_call: TRBJ2-1
clone_size: -
v_call: TRBV28
d_call: -
cdr3_nt: TGTGCCAGCAGTTTCAACTTCGTGGGGGCACTAAACAATGAGCAGTTCTTC
cdr3_aa: CASSFNFVGALNNEQFF

j_call: TRBJ1-2
clone_size: -
v_call: TRBV28
d_call: -
cdr3_nt: TGTGCCAGCAGTTTCGGCCGAAAGGGCTACACCTTC
cdr3_aa: CASSFGRKGYTF

j_call: TRBJ2-7
clone_size: -
v_call: TRBV5-8
d_call: TRBD1
cdr3_nt: TGTGCCAGCAGCTCGATCGGACAGGGCTACGCCGAGCAGTACTTC
cdr3_aa: CASSSIGQGYAEQYF

j_call: TRBJ1-2
clone_size: -
v_call: TRBV2
d_call: TRBD1
cdr3_nt: TGTGCCAGCAGTGGTGACAGGGTGAATGGCTACACCTTC
cdr3_aa: CASSGDRVNGYTF

j_call: TRBJ1-1
clone_size: -
v_call: TRBV19
d_call: -
cdr3_nt: TGTGCCAGTAGTATCCCCGGTTCGGGCACTGAAGCTTTCTTT
cdr3_aa: CASSIPGSGTEAFF

j_call: TRBJ2-2
clone_size: -
v_call: TRBV5-5
d_call: -
cdr3_nt: TGTGCCAGCAGCAATCGCCGCGCGGGTGACACCGGGGAGCTGTTTTTT
cdr3_aa: CASSNRRAGDTGELFF

j_call: TRBJ2-7
clone_size: -
v_call: TRBV6-2/TRBV6-3
d_call: -
cdr3_nt: TGTGCCAGCAGTCAGCCGGTAGGGTTGGTCTACGAGCAGTACTTC
cdr3_aa: CASSQPVGLVYEQYF

j_call: TRBJ2-7
clone_size: -
v_call: TRBV3-1/TRBV3-2
d_call: TRBD1
cdr3_nt: TGTGCCAGCAGCCATAGGACAGGGCACTACGAGCAGTACTTC
cdr3_aa: CASSHRTGHYEQYF

j_call: TRBJ2-7
clone_size: once
v_call: TRBV3-1/TRBV3-2
d_call: -
cdr3_nt: TGTGCCTCAGCGCCGGAGGGCCAGGTTCACGAGCAGTACTTC
cdr3_aa: CASAPEGQVHEQYF

j_call: TRBJ1-5
clone_size: -
v_call: TRBV27
d_call: -
cdr3_nt: TGTGCCAGCAGTCCCCTCCCCCCAGGAGTGTATAGCAATCAGCCCCAGCATTTT
cdr3_aa: CASSPLPPGVYSNQPQHF

j_call: TRBJ2-5
clone_size: -
v_call: TRBV7-6
d_call: -
cdr3_nt: TGTGCCAGCAGCTTAGTCACAGGGATAGGGGAGACCCAGTACTTC
cdr3_aa: CASSLVTGIGETQYF

j_call: TRBJ2-5
clone_size: once
v_call: TRBV27
d_call: -
cdr3_nt: TGTGCCAGCAGTTCTCCAGGGGTCCGAGAGACCCAGTACTTC
cdr3_aa: CASSSPGVRETQYF

j_call: TRBJ2-2
clone_size: -
v_call: TRBV9
d_call: TRBD2
cdr3_nt: TGTGCCAGCAGCGTAGTTACTAGCGAATCCGGGGAGCTGTTTTTT
cdr3_aa: CASSVVTSESGELFF

j_call: TRBJ1-1
clone_size: -
v_call: TRBV18
d_call: TRBD1
cdr3_nt: TGTGCCAGCTCACCAGGACAGGGGATGAACACTGAAGCTTTCTTT
cdr3_aa: CASSPGQGMNTEAFF

j_call: TRBJ2-7
clone_size: -
v_call: TRBV7-8
d_call: TRBD1
cdr3_nt: TGTGCCAGCAGCCCCGGGACAGGGTTCCACGAGCAGTACTTC
cdr3_aa: CASSPGTGFHEQYF

j_call: TRBJ2-7
clone_size: -
v_call: TRBV25-1
d_call: -
cdr3_nt: TGTGCCAGCAGTGAATCAGGCTACGAGCAGTACTTC
cdr3_aa: CASSESGYEQYF

j_call: TRBJ1-3
clone_size: -
v_call: TRBV29-1
d_call: -
cdr3_nt: TGCAGCGTCGACACTGGAAACACCATATATTTT
cdr3_aa: CSVDTGNTIYF

j_call: TRBJ1-2
clone_size: -
v_call: TRBV7-9
d_call: -
cdr3_nt: TGTGCCAGCAGCCAAGGACAAGTCTATGGCTACACCTTC
cdr3_aa: CASSQGQVYGYTF

j_call: TRBJ2-5
clone_size: -
v_call: TRBV3-1/TRBV3-2
d_call: TRBD1
cdr3_nt: TGTGCCAGCAAGTTTCTTTGGGACAGGGAGGGGGGAGAGACCCAGTACTTC
cdr3_aa: CASKFLWDREGGETQYF

j_call: TRBJ2-7
clone_size: few
v_call: TRBV24-1
d_call: -
cdr3_nt: TGTGCCACCAGTGATCCGCGGGCCGGCTCCTACGAGCAGTACTTC
cdr3_aa: CATSDPRAGSYEQYF

j_call: TRBJ2-5
clone_size: -
v_call: TRBV5-4
d_call: -
cdr3_nt: TGTGCCAGCAGCTTGGAAGCGCCGGAGACCCAGTACTTC
cdr3_aa: CASSLEAPETQYF

j_call: TRBJ1-3
clone_size: once
v_call: TRBV18
d_call: TRBD1
cdr3_nt: TGTGCCAGCTCACCCGTGACAGGGGGCTCTGGAAACACCATATATTTT
cdr3_aa: CASSPVTGGSGNTIYF

j_call: TRBJ1-2
clone_size: -
v_call: TRBV7-5
d_call: -
cdr3_nt: TGTGTCAGAAGTCGCCCTGCCGGGACAGGGTATGGCTACACCTTC
cdr3_aa: CVRSRPAGTGYGYTF

j_call: TRBJ1-2
clone_size: -
v_call: TRBV7-9
d_call: -
cdr3_nt: TGTGCCAGCAGCGCCCGACGGGGGCCCTATGGCTACACCTTC
cdr3_aa: CASSARRGPYGYTF

j_call: TRBJ1-2
clone_size: -
v_call: TRBV5-4
d_call: TRBD1
cdr3_nt: TGTGCCAGCAGCTCGCCGGGACAGGGAGAAGAAAACTATGGCTACACCTTC
cdr3_aa: CASSSPGQGEENYGYTF

j_call: TRBJ1-6
clone_size: -
v_call: TRBV28
d_call: -
cdr3_nt: TGTGCCAGCAGTTCAACCGGGGATAATTCACCCCTCCACTTT
cdr3_aa: CASSSTGDNSPLHF

j_call: TRBJ2-5
clone_size: -
v_call: TRBV5-1
d_call: -
cdr3_nt: TGCGCCAGCACCCGACACGCGTCCGAGACCCAGTACTTC
cdr3_aa: CASTRHASETQYF

j_call: TRBJ1-2
clone_size: -
v_call: TRBV6-1
d_call: -
cdr3_nt: TGTGCCAGCAGTGAATGGAACAGATTGGTAGGCTACACCTTC
cdr3_aa: CASSEWNRLVGYTF

j_call: TRBJ1-5
clone_size: -
v_call: TRBV18
d_call: -
cdr3_nt: TGTGCCAGCTCACCACGGGCAGGGACTCAGCCCCAGCATTTT
cdr3_aa: CASSPRAGTQPQHF

j_call: TRBJ2-7
clone_size: few
v_call: TRBV28
d_call: TRBD1
cdr3_nt: TGTGCCAGCAGTTTGCGTGGGACAGGGGGAGGTGGCGAGCAGTACTTC
cdr3_aa: CASSLRGTGGGGEQYF

j_call: TRBJ2-3
clone_size: -
v_call: TRBV5-1
d_call: -
cdr3_nt: TGCGCCAGCAGCCCCGACAGGAGCACAGATACGCAGTATTTT
cdr3_aa: CASSPDRSTDTQYF

j_call: TRBJ2-5
clone_size: -
v_call: TRBV7-9
d_call: -
cdr3_nt: TGTGCCAGCAGCCCGGAGGACTACCAAGAGACCCAGTACTTC
cdr3_aa: CASSPEDYQETQYF

j_call: TRBJ2-2
clone_size: -
v_call: TRBV15
d_call: TRBD1
cdr3_nt: TGTGCCACCAGCAGAGATTTAGGGGGCGGCGGGGAGCTGTTTTTT
cdr3_aa: CATSRDLGGGGELFF

j_call: TRBJ1-4
clone_size: -
v_call: TRBV2
d_call: TRBD1
cdr3_nt: TGTGCCAGCAGCTTAGGTCCCGGGACAGGTGAAAAACTGTTTTTT
cdr3_aa: CASSLGPGTGEKLFF

j_call: TRBJ1-1
clone_size: few
v_call: TRBV19
d_call: -
cdr3_nt: TGTGCCAGTAGTATAGACCCTAGCTCTGAAGCTTTCTTT
cdr3_aa: CASSIDPSSEAFF

j_call: TRBJ1-1
clone_size: -
v_call: TRBV19
d_call: TRBD1
cdr3_nt: TGTGCCAGTAGTCCCCGCCTTGGACAGGGGGGTCCCGGAGGCACTGAAGCTTTCTTT
cdr3_aa: CASSPRLGQGGPGGTEAFF

j_call: TRBJ1-2
clone_size: -
v_call: TRBV5-6
d_call: -
cdr3_nt: TGTGCCAGCAGCTTGGGGGGGTCGTATGGCTACACCTTC
cdr3_aa: CASSLGGSYGYTF